Listed here is a single T cell receptor beta chain. Its specificity is not known. These data come from a study of PD-L1 blockade in urothelial cancer. Study at large: The patients had undergone anywhere from 0 to 3 prior chemotherapy regimens. Across blood samples, T cells had a median count of about 140,000. Findings of the study overall: Better survival was predicted by below-median pretreatment blood TCR clonality.

The repertoire was sequenced with immunoSEQ multiplex PCR; TCRdb's copy has only in-frame clones and lacks some. The sample holds about 69,000 clones; roughly 91% are singletons and the top ten take less than 4%. Germline lookup yields CDR1 SGHRS and CDR2 YFSETQ. The CDR3 runs 16 residues. Trimming left V 2 bases short and J 0 bases short, with 12 bases between. J is TRBJ1-3 and V is TRBV5-1; D not certain. This sequence originates from a man between 60 and 75 years old with urothelial cancer. Sequenced material: PBMCs, taken around atezolizumab (anti-PD-L1) treatment. The CDR3 DNA reads TGCGCCAGCAGCTTTGGCAGGCTGGGCTCTGGAAACACCATATATTTT. It encodes CASSFGRLGSGNTIYF.